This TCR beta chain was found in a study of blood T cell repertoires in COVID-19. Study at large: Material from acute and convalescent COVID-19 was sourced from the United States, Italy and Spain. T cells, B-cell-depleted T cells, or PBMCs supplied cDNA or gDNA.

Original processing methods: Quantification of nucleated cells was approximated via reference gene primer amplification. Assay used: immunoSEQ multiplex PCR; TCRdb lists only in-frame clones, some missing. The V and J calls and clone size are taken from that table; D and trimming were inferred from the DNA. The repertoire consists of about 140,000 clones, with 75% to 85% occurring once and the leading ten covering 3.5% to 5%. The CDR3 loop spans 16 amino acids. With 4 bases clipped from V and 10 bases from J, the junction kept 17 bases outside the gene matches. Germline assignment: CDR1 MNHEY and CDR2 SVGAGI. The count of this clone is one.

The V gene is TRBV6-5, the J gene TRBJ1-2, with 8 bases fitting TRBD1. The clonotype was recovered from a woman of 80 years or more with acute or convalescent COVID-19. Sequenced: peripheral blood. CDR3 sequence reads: CASSFGTGTVYDAYTF. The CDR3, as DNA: TGTGCCAGCAGTTTCGGGACAGGCACGGTGTATGATGCCTACACCTTC.